This passage covers 26 T cell receptor beta chains from one sample sequenced in a study of T-cell reconstitution after alpha-beta-depleted transplantation in children. Construction of the TCRbeta library involved unique molecular identifiers. TCRdb passed the PCR reads through MiXCR, listing each CDR3 protein once. The sample lists more than 150,000 distinct CDR3 sequences; 6.5% to 7.5% were seen once. Sequences were derived from PBMCs from the stem cell graft donor, sampled from the stem cell graft. These receptors were collected from a human donor who donated a stem cell graft to a child with Wiskott-Aldrich syndrome.

This clonotype came up many times. The gene calls are TRBV7-6 and TRBJ2-3; tentatively, D is TRBD1 (5 bases). The germline gives CDR1 SGHVS, CDR2 FNYEAQ. This CDR3 has 15 residues. Trimming removed 3 bases at V and 1 base at J, with 11 bases between. The CDR3 DNA is TGTGCCAGCAGCTTCGGCAGGGCTCGCACAGATACGCAGTATTTT. Translating it yields CASSFGRARTDTQYF. Complete variable domain (other parts from reference TRBV7-6 and TRBJ2-3): GAGVSQSPRYKVTKRGQDVALRCDPISGHVSLYWYRQALGQGPEFLTYFNYEAQQDKSGLPNDRFSAERPEGSISTLTIQRTEQRDSAMYRCASSFGRARTDTQYFGPGTRLTVL.

At least ten counts were recorded for this clonotype. The rearrangement links TRBV15 to TRBJ2-7, with unresolved D. V was trimmed by 1 base and J by 0 bases, leaving 7 bases between them. CDR1 and CDR2 (germline): LNHNV, YYDKDF (reference sequence). The CDR3 is 14 amino acids. Written as DNA, the CDR3 is TGTGCCACCAGCAGAGCCGAACACTCCTACGAGCAGTACTTC. Its protein is CATSRAEHSYEQYF.

This clonotype was counted only a few times. This chain connects TRBV11-2 to TRBJ1-2, with a weak D call TRBD1 (6 bases). The V gene's germline CDR1 is SGHAT and CDR2 FQNNGV. The CDR3 is made up of 14 amino acids. V was trimmed by 3 bases and J by 2 bases, leaving 10 bases between them. CDR3 residues: CASSFFQGNYGYTF. The CDR3 nucleotides read TGTGCCAGCAGCTTTTTTCAGGGGAACTATGGCTACACCTTC.

At least ten counts were recorded for this clonotype. The V and J genes are TRBV14 and TRBJ2-7; 9 nucleotides align to TRBD1. Per germline, CDR1 SGHDN and CDR2 FVKESK. There are 14 residues in the CDR3. V was clipped by 0 bases and J by 13 bases; unmatched bases: 10. CDR3 bases: TGTGCCAGCAGCCAAGATGGTTCCGGGACAGGGCTTTACTTC. As protein: CASSQDGSGTGLYF.

There are many counts of this clonotype. This chain uses TRBV6-5 with TRBJ2-2, with D uncertain. Per germline, CDR1 MNHEY and CDR2 SVGAGI. The CDR3 loop spans 13 amino acids. Deletions cut 7 bases from V and 7 bases from J, with 13 bases between. The CDR3 spells CASTKGVVGELFF. CDR3 coding DNA: TGTGCCAGCACCAAGGGTGTGGTCGGGGAGCTGTTTTTT.

Many counts were recorded for this clonotype. This sequence joins TRBV20-1 and TRBJ2-5; D unclear. Germline V gives CDR1 DFQATT, CDR2 SNEGSKA (reference sequence). CDR3 length equals 13 residues. V was pared by 3 bases and J by 1 base, with 9 bases between. The CDR3: CSASWQSQETQYF. The CDR3 nucleotides are TGCAGTGCTAGCTGGCAGTCCCAAGAGACCCAGTACTTC.

This clonotype came up a few times. The V call is TRBV5-1, the J call TRBJ2-6; tentatively, D is TRBD1 or TRBD2 (5 bases each). This CDR3 is 18 amino acids long. Trimming took 4 bases from V and 1 from J, leaving 18 bases between them. CDR1 and CDR2 (germline): SGHRS, YFSETQ. CDR3: CASSDAGTGTSGANVLTF. CDR3 nucleotide sequence: TGCGCCAGCAGCGACGCCGGGACGGGCACATCTGGGGCCAACGTCCTGACTTTC. Filled out from reference TRBV5-1 and TRBJ2-6, the complete variable domain reads KAGVTQTPRYLIKTRGQQVTLSCSPISGHRSVSWYQQTPGQGLQFLFEYFSETQRNKGNFPGRFSGRQFSNSRSEMNVSTLELGDSALYLCASSDAGTGTSGANVLTFGAGSRLTVL.

For this clonotype: Since a much larger clone is just one base distant, this may be a read error. The chain uses TRBV3-1 and TRBJ2-5; 10 nucleotides agree with TRBD1. This CDR3 has 14 amino acids. Germline CDR1 LGHDT, CDR2 YNNKEL (reference sequence). The CDR3 coding sequence is TGTGCCAGCTTGAGACAGGGGGCGGGAGAGATCCAGTACTTC. Its translation: CASLRQGAGEIQYF.

This sequence joins TRBV20-1 and TRBJ2-7; a weak D match, TRBD2 (5 bases). Trimming stripped 3 bases from V and 3 bases from J, with 15 bases between. This CDR3 contains 14 residues. Germline-derived CDR1 and CDR2 are DFQATT and SNEGSKA (reference sequence). The CDR3: CSARTTGAGYEQYF. DNA for the CDR3: TGCAGTGCTAGGACAACTGGCGCGGGCTACGAGCAGTACTTC.

In this sample, this clonotype turned up a few times. CDR3 residues: CATSSLIGGANVLTF. The CDR3 DNA sequence: TGTGCCACCAGCAGCTTAATCGGGGGGGCCAACGTCCTGACTTTC. The chain has TRBV15 and TRBJ2-6; D remains ambiguous. CDR1 and CDR2 from the germline V gene are LNHNV and YYDKDF (reference sequence). Trimming left V 3 bases short and J 4 bases short, with 10 bases between. This CDR3 comprises 15 residues. Combining the CDR3 with reference TRBV15 and TRBJ2-6 gives the whole variable domain DAMVIQNPRYQVTQFGKPVTLSCSQTLNHNVMYWYQQKSSQAPKLLFHYYDKDFNNEADTPDNFQSRRPNTSFCFLDIRSPGLGDTAMYLCATSSLIGGANVLTFGAGSRLTVL.

The V gene is TRBV6-2 or TRBV6-3, the J gene TRBJ2-7; D may be TRBD1 or TRBD2 (6 bases each). There are 15 residues in the CDR3. Germline CDR1 and CDR2: MNHEY and SVGEGT. V lost 6 bases and J lost 5, with 20 bases in between. Here the CDR3 DNA reads TGTGCCAGCAGATTCAGGGGACTCCTCATCGACGAGCAGTACTTC. Amino acids: CASRFRGLLIDEQYF.

The sample holds many counts of this clonotype. The rearrangement uses TRBV29-1 and TRBJ2-5, with 9 bases identical to TRBD1. The CDR3 has 14 amino acids. Germline V gene data show CDR1 as SQVTM and CDR2 as ANQGSEA. With V trimmed by 0 bases and J by 5 bases, 4 bases remained unmatched. This CDR3 is CSVEDTGGWETQYF. In DNA, the CDR3 is TGCAGCGTTGAAGACACAGGGGGCTGGGAGACCCAGTACTTC.

This clonotype was observed many times. The CDR3: CASSQEGTGANVLTF. The CDR3 coding sequence is TGCGCCAGCAGCCAAGAGGGAACTGGGGCCAACGTCCTGACTTTC. V is TRBV4-3 and J is TRBJ2-6; D unclear. The germline V and J ends were trimmed by 0 bases and 2 bases, with 5 bases remaining between them. The CDR3 runs to 15 residues. Germline V lookup: CDR1 LGHNA, CDR2 YSLEER.

The sample holds many counts of this clonotype. The chain joins TRBV12-3 or TRBV12-4 to TRBJ2-1; TRBD2 matches 12 bases. The CDR3 totals 16 residues. With V trimmed by 5 bases and J by 6 bases, 8 bases remained unmatched. Here the CDR3 reads CASSPSGGAFSNEQFF. Here the CDR3 DNA reads TGTGCCAGCAGTCCTAGCGGGGGGGCCTTCAGCAATGAGCAGTTCTTC.

This clonotype was counted at least ten times. This rearrangement joins TRBV10-3 to TRBJ2-1, with D possibly matching TRBD1 (6 bases). CDR3 length: 12 residues. Trimming shortened V by 2 bases and J by 9 bases, and 8 bases separated the two germline ends. Germline CDR1 reads ENHRY; CDR2 reads SYGVKD. CDR3 DNA sequence: TGTGCCATCAGTGAGGGCAGGGGTGAGCAGTTCTTC. It codes for CAISEGRGEQFF.

The sample holds a few counts of this clonotype. This chain connects TRBV7-9 to TRBJ2-1; D not certain. The ends were cut back, 5 bases at V and 7 bases at J, with 15 bases in the middle. The CDR3 covers 14 residues. Germline CDR1 and CDR2: SEHNR and FQNEAQ (reference sequence). Here the CDR3 DNA reads TGTGCCAGCAGCCTAAACGCAGTCGGGAATGAGCAGTTCTTC. Translated, it gives CASSLNAVGNEQFF.

This clonotype was recorded many times. J is TRBJ2-7 and V is TRBV20-1, with a weak D call TRBD2 (6 bases). The CDR3 is 13 amino acids. The V end lost 1 base, the J end lost 2 bases, and 9 bases lay between the germline ends. The germline gives CDR1 DFQATT, CDR2 SNEGSKA (reference sequence). The DNA of the CDR3 is TGCAGTGCTAGAGTTGCGGGAACCTACGAGCAGTACTTC. Amino acid sequence: CSARVAGTYEQYF.

This clonotype was seen repeatedly, ten times or more. The rearrangement uses TRBV20-1 and TRBJ2-5; D not certain. The CDR3 spans 14 residues. CDR1 is DFQATT and CDR2 is SNEGSKA in the germline V gene (reference sequence). Trimming took 5 bases from V and 1 from J, leaving 14 bases between them. CDR3 bases: TGCAGTGCTCCGTCGGGCCGGCCCCAAGAGACCCAGTACTTC. Its protein product is CSAPSGRPQETQYF.

Many counts were recorded for this clonotype. The gene calls are TRBV5-1 and TRBJ2-1; possibly TRBD2 for D (6 bases). V was shortened by 2 bases and J by 9 bases, with 15 bases between the two germline ends. The CDR3 spans 14 residues. CDR1 and CDR2 from the germline V gene are SGHRS and YFSETQ. CDR3 bases: TGCGCCAGCAGCTTCCCATCTAGCGTTGGTGAGCAGTTCTTC. Translated, it gives CASSFPSSVGEQFF.

This clonotype was detected only a few times. The gene calls are TRBV12-3 or TRBV12-4 and TRBJ2-2; TRBD2 agrees at 11 bases. This CDR3 is 16 amino acids long. With 3 bases clipped from V and 9 bases from J, the junction kept 9 bases outside the gene matches. The CDR3: CASSFRHSGGARELFF. For the CDR3, the DNA is TGTGCCAGCAGTTTTCGTCATAGCGGGGGGGCCCGGGAGCTGTTTTTT.

This clonotype has a count of ten or more. The chain is built from TRBV6-1 and TRBJ2-1; the D is unclear. Germline CDR1 reads MNHNS; CDR2 reads SASEGT. Trimming stripped 5 bases from V and 5 bases from J, with 13 bases between. This CDR3 is built from 14 residues. The CDR3 region has the DNA TGTGCCAGCAGTCCCGGGTTTGTAAACAATGAGCAGTTCTTC. This translates into CASSPGFVNNEQFF.

V is TRBV20-1 and J is TRBJ1-2; possible D gene TRBD1, 5 bases. This CDR3 contains 14 residues. CDR1 and CDR2 from the germline V gene are DFQATT and SNEGSKA (reference sequence). Trimming left V 2 bases short and J 3 bases short, with 13 bases between. The chain's CDR3 is CSARSQGKDYGYTF. CDR3 nucleotides: TGCAGTGCTAGAAGCCAGGGAAAGGACTATGGCTACACCTTC.

This clonotype occurred many times. The chain recombines TRBV3-1 with TRBJ1-3; D not resolved. V was pared by 6 bases and J by 4 bases, with 7 bases between. The germline V gene has CDR1 LGHDT and CDR2 YNNKEL (reference sequence). This CDR3 contains 12 residues. CDR3 loop: CASSPRGNTIYF. CDR3 sequence (DNA): TGTGCCAGCAGTCCGAGGGGAAACACCATATATTTT.

V gene TRBV9 combines with J gene TRBJ1-3; no reliable D call. CDR1 and CDR2 (germline): SGDLS, YYNGEE. This CDR3 region has 12 residues. Deletions cut 0 bases from V and 4 bases from J, with 2 bases between. This CDR3 is CASSVGGNTIYF. In DNA form, the CDR3 reads TGTGCCAGCAGCGTAGGAGGAAACACCATATATTTT.

This clonotype was recorded many times. The V call is TRBV20-1, the J call TRBJ2-5; D is unresolved. CDR1 DFQATT and CDR2 SNEGSKA come from the germline V gene (reference sequence). This CDR3 is 12 amino acids long. The CDR3 nucleotides read TGCAGCCCCCAATCGAGCCTGGAGACCCAGTACTTC. Amino acids: CSPQSSLETQYF.

There are many counts of this clonotype. V usage is TRBV20-1 and J usage is TRBJ2-1; a possible D gene is TRBD2 (5 bases). Germline-derived CDR1 and CDR2 are DFQATT and SNEGSKA (reference sequence). The CDR3 spans 13 residues. V was trimmed by 3 bases and J by 2 bases, leaving 8 bases between them. The CDR3 bases are TGCAGTGCTAGTGACGGGACCTACAATGAGCAGTTCTTC. It codes for CSASDGTYNEQFF.